The 20 T cell receptor beta chains listed next were all sequenced from one sample in a study of beta chain features in type 1 diabetes. Overall study findings and caveats: Type 1 diabetes patients had TCRB CDR3s that were shorter (moderately but significantly so) in all four CD4+ subsets.

No antigen has been identified for these receptors. Every bit of the isolated RNA underwent reverse transcription, so sequencing read expressed TCRB transcripts. Some clones are missing from TCRdb's copy, which holds only in-frame ones; the method was immunoSEQ multiplex PCR. The sample yields 300,000 to 350,000 clones, roughly 14% seen once. Sequencing input: naive CD4+ T cells from blood. Every receptor here comes from a woman between 18 and 29 years old with type 1 diabetes.

V gene TRBV21-1 combines with J gene TRBJ1-2; the table's D call TRBD1 went unverified against the DNA. TRBV21-1 is a pseudogene segment. The CDR3 loop spans 17 amino acids. This chain's CDR3 is CASSKALGNLDRNGYTF. As DNA, the CDR3 is TGTGCCAGCAGCAAAGCATTGGGCAACCTGGATCGGAATGGCTACACCTTC.

The rearrangement links TRBV12-5 to TRBJ2-1, with a weak D call TRBD1 (6 bases). V was shortened by 1 base and J by 6 bases, with 10 bases between the two germline ends. From germline, CDR1 is LGHNT and CDR2 FRNRAP. The CDR3 covers 14 residues. CDR3 in amino acids: CASGLGQAGNEQFF. The CDR3 DNA follows: TGTGCTAGTGGTTTGGGACAGGCGGGCAATGAGCAGTTCTTC. Using reference TRBV12-5 and TRBJ2-1 for the parts outside the CDR3, the full variable domain is DARVTQTPRHKVTEMGQEVTMRCQPILGHNTVFWYRQTMMQGLELLAYFRNRAPLDDSGMPKDRFSAEMPDATLATLKIQPSEPRDSAVYFCASGLGQAGNEQFFGPGTRLTVL.

The sample holds a few counts of this clone. The rearrangement joins TRBV5-1 to TRBJ2-1, with 15 nucleotides matching TRBD2. CDR1 is SGHRS and CDR2 is YFSETQ in the germline V gene. J lost 9 bases, V lost 4 bases, and 5 bases had no gene match. The CDR3 contains 15 residues. CDR3 in amino acids: CASSGTSGRLGEQFF. CDR3 bases: TGCGCCAGCAGCGGGACTAGCGGGAGGCTCGGTGAGCAGTTCTTC. Complete variable domain (other parts from reference TRBV5-1 and TRBJ2-1): KAGVTQTPRYLIKTRGQQVTLSCSPISGHRSVSWYQQTPGQGLQFLFEYFSETQRNKGNFPGRFSGRQFSNSRSEMNVSTLELGDSALYLCASSGTSGRLGEQFFGPGTRLTVL.

This clone was counted between two and nine times. The chain uses TRBV4-1 and TRBJ2-1, with D hard to call. There are 15 residues in the CDR3. V was pared by 5 bases and J by 0 bases, with 11 bases between. The V gene's germline CDR1 is MGHRA and CDR2 YSYEKL. The CDR3 region is CASSLAPSSYNEQFF. As DNA, the CDR3 is TGCGCCAGCAGCTTAGCCCCAAGCTCCTACAATGAGCAGTTCTTC.

The gene calls are TRBV5-4 and TRBJ2-7, with TRBD1 identical over 7 bases. This CDR3 region has 16 residues. V trimming: 0 bases; J trimming: 1 base; junction bases outside the gene matches: 7. Germline V gives CDR1 SGHNT, CDR2 YYREEE (reference sequence). DNA of the CDR3: TGTGCCAGCAGCTTGGGAGGGACAGCTATATCCTACGAGCAGTACTTC. Encoded protein: CASSLGGTAISYEQYF. Filled out from reference TRBV5-4 and TRBJ2-7, the complete variable domain reads ETGVTQSPTHLIKTRGQQVTLRCSSQSGHNTVSWYQQALGQGPQFIFQYYREEENGRGNFPPRFSGLQFPNYSSELNVNALELDDSALYLCASSLGGTAISYEQYFGPGTRLTVT.

In this sample, this clone turned up a few times. This rearrangement joins TRBV5-1 to TRBJ2-1; 10 positions match TRBD2. Germline V lookup: CDR1 SGHRS, CDR2 YFSETQ. This CDR3 spans 18 amino acids. Trimming removed 0 bases from V and 7 bases from J; junction bases left unmatched: 13. The CDR3 coding sequence is TGCGCCAGCAGCTTGGTAATGGCTAGCGGGAGCCGCGGGAATGAGCAGTTCTTC. Translated, it gives CASSLVMASGSRGNEQFF.

This clone was picked up a small number of times. This rearrangement joins TRBV28 to TRBJ2-2; TRBD2 matches 8 bases. The junction had 6 bases not matched to a gene; V was cut back by 6 bases and J by 3 bases. The germline V gene has CDR1 MDHEN and CDR2 SYDVKM. This CDR3 has 15 amino acids. The CDR3 DNA follows: TGTGCCAGCAGGGAGGAGACTAGCGACACCGGGGAGCTGTTTTTT. Translating gives CASREETSDTGELFF. The variable domain in full, with the rest retrieved from reference TRBV28 and TRBJ2-2, is DVKVTQSSRYLVKRTGEKVFLECVQDMDHENMFWYRQDPGLGLRLIYFSYDVKMKEKGDIPEGYSVSREKKERFSLILESASTNQTSMYLCASREETSDTGELFFGEGSRLTVL.

The genes are TRBV21-1 and TRBJ2-7; TRBD2 is taken as the D call from the table, unchecked against the DNA. TRBV21-1 is deemed a pseudogene. The CDR3 length is 15 residues. For the CDR3, the DNA is TGTGCCAGCAGCAAATACCGGACTAAAAGGTACGAGCAGTACGTC. Its protein product is CASSKYRTKRYEQYV.

This clone came up a few times. The rearrangement links TRBV28 to TRBJ2-4; 8 nucleotides match TRBD2. V was pared by 3 bases and J by 1 base, with 2 bases of the junction left unmatched. CDR3 length equals 15 residues. Germline CDR1 is MDHEN and CDR2 is SYDVKM. The DNA of the CDR3 is TGTGCCAGCAGTTTTGGCGGGAGGGCCAAAAACATTCAGTACTTC. This gives the protein CASSFGGRAKNIQYF.

The V call is TRBV18, the J call TRBJ2-7, with D uncertain. Germline values: CDR1 KGHSH, CDR2 LQKENI. Trimming cost V 3 bases and J 3 bases, with 12 bases left between them. The CDR3 covers 14 residues. CDR3 residues: CASSPSLTYYEQYF. The CDR3 DNA is TGTGCCAGCTCACCCTCTTTAACCTACTACGAGCAGTACTTC.

The chain combines TRBV19 with TRBJ2-1; TRBD1 matches 7 bases. With V trimmed by 7 bases and J by 5 bases, 11 bases remained unmatched. The CDR3 loop spans 15 amino acids. Germline V lookup: CDR1 LNHDA, CDR2 SQIVND (reference sequence). The CDR3 DNA reads TGTGCCAGTACTCGGATAGGTACAGGGGACAATGAGCAGTTCTTC. It is translated as CASTRIGTGDNEQFF.

The rearrangement links TRBV5-1 to TRBJ2-7; 8 bases match TRBD2. The tail of the sequence fits TRBJ2-5 better, so the J call may be wrong. The CDR3 sequence is 13 residues long. Looked up from germline, CDR1 is SGHRS and CDR2 is YFSETQ. CDR3 nucleotides: TGCGCCAGCAGCTTGCCTAGCGGGGAGACCCAGTACTTC. It translates to CASSLPSGETQYF.

The chain recombines TRBV5-4 with TRBJ1-2, with TRBD1 as a possible D gene (6 bases). Trimming removed 2 bases at V and 8 bases at J, with 22 bases between. The CDR3 is 16 amino acids. Germline-derived CDR1 and CDR2 are SGHNT and YYREEE (reference sequence). The CDR3 DNA reads as TGTGCCAGCAGCTTCGATGGGGGCCCCCGAAGTGGAGGCTACACCTTC. It translates to CASSFDGGPRSGGYTF.

This chain links TRBV27 with TRBJ2-7; 7 bases agree with TRBD1. V was clipped by 5 bases and J by 2 bases; unmatched bases: 6. The germline V gene encodes CDR1 MNHEY and CDR2 SMNVEV (reference sequence). This CDR3 has 14 residues. The CDR3 DNA reads TGTGCCAGCAGTGGGACAGCCCGACCCTACGAGCAGTACTTC. It yields the protein CASSGTARPYEQYF.

This clone was counted only a few times. This chain connects TRBV7-9 to TRBJ1-1; tentatively, D is TRBD1 (6 bases). This CDR3 has 14 amino acids. Per germline, CDR1 SEHNR and CDR2 FQNEAQ (reference sequence). Trimming pared 6 bases from V and 4 bases from J, leaving 15 bases between. DNA of the CDR3: TGTGCCAGCAGTTTACAGGGTGAGGCCACTGAAGCTTTCTTT. It encodes CASSLQGEATEAFF.

In this sample, this clone turned up a few times. V usage is TRBV4-3 and J usage is TRBJ1-1, with no clear D. The CDR3 has 13 residues. CDR1 and CDR2 from the germline V gene are LGHNA and YSLEER. Trimming cost V 0 bases and J 8 bases, with 10 bases left between them. CDR3 region: CASSQDRAGEAFF. The CDR3 DNA sequence: TGCGCCAGCAGCCAAGATCGAGCAGGAGAAGCTTTCTTT.

This clone was detected a few times. The V and J genes are TRBV29-1 and TRBJ1-1, with 7 bases aligning to TRBD1. Trimming took 4 bases from V and 11 from J; bases not matched to a gene: 7. The CDR3 totals 11 residues. The V gene's germline CDR1 is SQVTM and CDR2 ANQGSEA. The CDR3 region has the DNA TGCAGCGTTGTCGAGACAGGGTTGGCTTTCTTT. Protein: CSVVETGLAFF.

This clone was observed a handful of times. DNA of the CDR3: TGTGCCAGCAGACTAGCGGGAGGTGAGCAGTTCTTC. Amino acids: CASRLAGGEQFF. This chain links TRBV2 with TRBJ2-1, with TRBD2 identical over 12 bases. The CDR3 consists of 12 residues. The germline gives CDR1 SNHLY, CDR2 FYNNEI. The junction had 0 bases not matched to a gene; V was cut back by 6 bases and J by 9 bases.

This clone showed up just a few times. This chain links TRBV5-1 with TRBJ2-6, with D uncertain. This CDR3 spans 16 amino acids. V was shortened by 0 bases and J by 0 bases, with 7 bases between the two germline ends. Germline loops: CDR1 SGHRS, CDR2 YFSETQ. CDR3: CASSLASRSGANVLTF. The CDR3, as DNA: TGCGCCAGCAGCTTGGCCAGTCGCTCTGGGGCCAACGTCCTGACTTTC.

The CDR3 here is CASSEDRPDYTEAFF. DNA for the CDR3: TGTGCCAGCAGTGAAGATCGTCCAGACTACACTGAAGCTTTCTTT. This rearrangement joins TRBV2 to TRBJ1-1; D is undetermined. V was trimmed by 1 base and J by 3 bases, leaving 12 bases between them. This CDR3 contains 15 residues. CDR1 and CDR2 (germline): SNHLY, FYNNEI.